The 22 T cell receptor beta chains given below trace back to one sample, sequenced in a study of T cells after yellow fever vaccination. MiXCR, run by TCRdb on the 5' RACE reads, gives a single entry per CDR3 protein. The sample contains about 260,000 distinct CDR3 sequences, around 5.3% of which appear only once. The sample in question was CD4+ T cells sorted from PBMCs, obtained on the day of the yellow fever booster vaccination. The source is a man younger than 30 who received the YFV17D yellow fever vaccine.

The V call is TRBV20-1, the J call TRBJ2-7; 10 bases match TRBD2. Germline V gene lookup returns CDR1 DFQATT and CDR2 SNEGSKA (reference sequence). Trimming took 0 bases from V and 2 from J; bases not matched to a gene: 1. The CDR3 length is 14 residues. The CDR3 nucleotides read TGCAGTGCTAGAGATAGCGGGGGGCCCTACGAGCAGTACTTC. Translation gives CSARDSGGPYEQYF.

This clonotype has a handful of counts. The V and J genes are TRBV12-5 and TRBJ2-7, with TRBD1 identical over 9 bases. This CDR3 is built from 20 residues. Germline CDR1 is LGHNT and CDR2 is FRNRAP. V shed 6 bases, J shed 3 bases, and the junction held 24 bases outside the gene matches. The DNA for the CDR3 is TGTGCTAGTGGGTCCACCGGGACAGGGTCGGGCCTATGGGGGTTCTACGAGCAGTACTTC. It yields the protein CASGSTGTGSGLWGFYEQYF. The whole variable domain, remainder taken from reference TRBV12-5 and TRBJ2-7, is DARVTQTPRHKVTEMGQEVTMRCQPILGHNTVFWYRQTMMQGLELLAYFRNRAPLDDSGMPKDRFSAEMPDATLATLKIQPSEPRDSAVYFCASGSTGTGSGLWGFYEQYFGPGTRLTVT.

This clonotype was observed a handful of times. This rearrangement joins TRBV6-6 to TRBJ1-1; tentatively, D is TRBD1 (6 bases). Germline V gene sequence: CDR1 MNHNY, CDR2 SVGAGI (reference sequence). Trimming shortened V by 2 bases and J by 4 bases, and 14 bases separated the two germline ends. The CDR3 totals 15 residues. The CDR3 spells CASSYNGGGLTEAFF. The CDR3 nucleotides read TGTGCCAGCAGTTACAATGGGGGGGGGCTCACTGAAGCTTTCTTT.

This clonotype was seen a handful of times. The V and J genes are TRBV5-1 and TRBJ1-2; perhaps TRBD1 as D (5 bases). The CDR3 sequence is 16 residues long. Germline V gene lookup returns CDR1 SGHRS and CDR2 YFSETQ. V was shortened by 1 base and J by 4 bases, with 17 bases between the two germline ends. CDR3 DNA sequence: TGCGCCAGCAGCTTGTCCCTACAGACAGAGGTCTATGGCTACACCTTC. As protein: CASSLSLQTEVYGYTF.

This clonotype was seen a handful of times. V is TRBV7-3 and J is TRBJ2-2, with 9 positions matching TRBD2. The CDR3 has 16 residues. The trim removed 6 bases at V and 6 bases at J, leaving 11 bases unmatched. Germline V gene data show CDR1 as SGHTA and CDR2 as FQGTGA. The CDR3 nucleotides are TGTGCCAGCAGAGCAACCGGTAGCGGGGGATCCGGGGAGCTGTTTTTT. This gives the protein CASRATGSGGSGELFF.

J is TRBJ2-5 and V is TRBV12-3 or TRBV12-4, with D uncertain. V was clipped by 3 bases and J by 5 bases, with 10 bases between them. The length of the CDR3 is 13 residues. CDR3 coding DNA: TGTGCCAGCAGTTTGGGATTTCGGGAGACCCAGTACTTC. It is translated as CASSLGFRETQYF.

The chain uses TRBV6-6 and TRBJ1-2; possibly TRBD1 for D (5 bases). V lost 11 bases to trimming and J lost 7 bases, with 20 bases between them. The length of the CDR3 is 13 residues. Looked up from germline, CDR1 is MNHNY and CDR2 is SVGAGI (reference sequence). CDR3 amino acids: CAAGGALESGYTF. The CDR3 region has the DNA TGTGCCGCCGGGGGAGCGCTGGAAAGTGGCTACACCTTC.

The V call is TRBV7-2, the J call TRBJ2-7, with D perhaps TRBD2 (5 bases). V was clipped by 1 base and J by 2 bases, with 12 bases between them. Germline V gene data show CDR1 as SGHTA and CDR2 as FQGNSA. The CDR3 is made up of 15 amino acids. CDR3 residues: CASSLGLTNTYEQYV. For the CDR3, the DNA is TGTGCCAGCAGCTTAGGACTAACCAACACCTACGAGCAGTACGTC.

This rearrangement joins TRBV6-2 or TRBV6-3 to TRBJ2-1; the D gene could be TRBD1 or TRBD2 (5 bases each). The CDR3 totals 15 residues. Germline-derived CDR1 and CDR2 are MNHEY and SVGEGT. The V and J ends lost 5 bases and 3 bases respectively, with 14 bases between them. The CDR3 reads CASSRGAAFYNEQFF. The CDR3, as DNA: TGTGCCAGCAGTCGAGGGGCGGCCTTCTACAATGAGCAGTTCTTC.

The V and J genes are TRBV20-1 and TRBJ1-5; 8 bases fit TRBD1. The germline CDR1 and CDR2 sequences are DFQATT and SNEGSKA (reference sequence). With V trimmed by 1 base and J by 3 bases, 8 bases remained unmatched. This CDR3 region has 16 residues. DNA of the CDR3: TGCAGTGCTAGAGGGTCAGGGGGCCCCCTCAATCAGCCCCAGCATTTT. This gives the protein CSARGSGGPLNQPQHF.

The CDR3 bases are TGTGCCAGCAGTTTGGGGCGGGCGTCTTCACCCCTCCACTTT. Amino acids: CASSLGRASSPLHF. V is TRBV27 and J is TRBJ1-6; D is possibly TRBD1 (5 bases). The CDR3 has 14 residues. Germline values: CDR1 MNHEY, CDR2 SMNVEV (reference sequence). With 3 bases removed from V and 9 bases from J, the gap between germline ends came to 12 bases.

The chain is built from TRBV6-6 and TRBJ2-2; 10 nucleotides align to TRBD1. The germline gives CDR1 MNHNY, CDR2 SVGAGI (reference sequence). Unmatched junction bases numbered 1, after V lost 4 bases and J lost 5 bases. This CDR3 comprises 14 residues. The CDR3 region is CASSWTGGTGELFF. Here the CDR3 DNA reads TGTGCCAGCAGTTGGACAGGGGGTACCGGGGAGCTGTTTTTT.

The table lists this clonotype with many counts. CDR3 region: CASSSTRGNTIYF. CDR3 nucleotide sequence: TGTGCCAGCAGCTCGACCCGTGGAAACACCATATATTTT. The chain couples TRBV7-9 to TRBJ1-3, with D hard to call. The CDR3 spans 13 residues. The germline gives CDR1 SEHNR, CDR2 FQNEAQ (reference sequence). Trimming took off 4 bases at V and 3 bases at J, with 7 bases between the two ends.

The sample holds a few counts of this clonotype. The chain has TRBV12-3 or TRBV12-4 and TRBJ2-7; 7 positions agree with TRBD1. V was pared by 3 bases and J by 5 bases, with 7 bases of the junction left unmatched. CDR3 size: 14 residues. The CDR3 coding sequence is TGTGCCAGCAGTTTGAGAGGGGGCCCGGACGAGCAGTACTTC. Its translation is CASSLRGGPDEQYF.

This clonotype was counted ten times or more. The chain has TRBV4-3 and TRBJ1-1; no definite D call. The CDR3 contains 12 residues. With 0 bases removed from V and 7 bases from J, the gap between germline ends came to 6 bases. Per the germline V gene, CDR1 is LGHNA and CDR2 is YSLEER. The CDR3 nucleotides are TGCGCCAGCAGCCAAGAAGGCAATGAAGCTTTCTTT. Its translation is CASSQEGNEAFF.

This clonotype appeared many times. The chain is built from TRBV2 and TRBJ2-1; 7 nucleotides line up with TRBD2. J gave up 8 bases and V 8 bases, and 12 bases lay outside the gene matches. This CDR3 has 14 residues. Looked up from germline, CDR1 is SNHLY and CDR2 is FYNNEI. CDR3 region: CASPRGTTGYEQFF. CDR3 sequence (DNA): TGTGCCAGCCCGCGGGGGACTACCGGGTATGAGCAGTTCTTC.

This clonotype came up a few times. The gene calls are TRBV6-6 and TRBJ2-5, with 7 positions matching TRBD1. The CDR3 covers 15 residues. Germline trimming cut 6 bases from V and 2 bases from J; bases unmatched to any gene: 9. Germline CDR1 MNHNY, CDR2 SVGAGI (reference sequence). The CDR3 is CASRSDRVGQETQYF. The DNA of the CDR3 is TGTGCCAGCAGATCAGACAGGGTAGGGCAAGAGACCCAGTACTTC.

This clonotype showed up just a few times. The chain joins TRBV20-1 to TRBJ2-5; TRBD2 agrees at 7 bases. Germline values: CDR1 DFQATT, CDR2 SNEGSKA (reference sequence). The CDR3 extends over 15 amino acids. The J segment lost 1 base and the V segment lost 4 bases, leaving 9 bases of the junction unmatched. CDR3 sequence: CSATYGGGVQETQYF. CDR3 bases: TGCAGTGCTACTTATGGGGGGGGAGTCCAAGAGACCCAGTACTTC.

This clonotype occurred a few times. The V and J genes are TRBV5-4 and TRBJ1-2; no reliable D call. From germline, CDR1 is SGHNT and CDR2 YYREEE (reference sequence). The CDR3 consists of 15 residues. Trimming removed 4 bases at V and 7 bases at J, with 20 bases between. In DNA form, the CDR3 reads TGTGCCAGCAGCCCGATTCTCGGGGATATCTTTGGCTACACCTTC. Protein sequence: CASSPILGDIFGYTF.

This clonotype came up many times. The CDR3 DNA is TGCGCCAGCAGCCAGGTGGCCCCCCGCGAGACCCAGTACTTC. Amino acid sequence: CASSQVAPRETQYF. The chain couples TRBV5-1 to TRBJ2-5; D unclear. V shed 4 bases and J shed 5 bases, with 15 bases lying between them. Germline values: CDR1 SGHRS, CDR2 YFSETQ. The CDR3 runs to 14 residues.

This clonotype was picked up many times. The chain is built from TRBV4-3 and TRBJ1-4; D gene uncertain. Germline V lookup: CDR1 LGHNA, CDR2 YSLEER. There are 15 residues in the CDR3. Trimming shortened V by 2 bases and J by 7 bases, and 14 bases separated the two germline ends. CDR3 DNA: TGCGCCAGCAGCCAACATCCAAGTCTGTCTGAAAAACTGTTTTTT. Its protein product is CASSQHPSLSEKLFF.

This CDR3 is CAISRDTSYEQYF. CDR3 coding DNA: TGTGCCATCAGTCGGGACACCTCCTACGAGCAGTACTTC. V is TRBV10-3 and J is TRBJ2-7; D might be TRBD1 (6 bases). V was clipped by 5 bases and J by 0 bases, with 8 bases between them. Germline-derived CDR1 and CDR2 are ENHRY and SYGVKD. The CDR3 spans 13 residues.